Below are 18 T cell receptor beta chains sequenced from a single sample in a study of shared clonotypes between healthy human individuals. Some clones are missing from TCRdb's copy, which holds only in-frame ones; the method was immunoSEQ multiplex PCR. The sample carries 2 million to 2.5 million clones, roughly 90% recorded once. The sample comprised naive CD4+ T cells from PBMCs. The subset: CD45RA+ positively selected. These TCRs come from a man aged 18 to 30 in good health. Some clones in this sample may be carry-over from other donors' samples.

The chain links TRBV12-5 to TRBJ1-5; D uncertain. V was cut by 1 base and J by 1 base, with 2 bases left in between. Germline V gene lookup returns CDR1 LGHNT and CDR2 FRNRAP. This CDR3 spans 13 amino acids. This CDR3 reads CASGLGSNQPQHF. The DNA for the CDR3 is TGTGCTAGTGGTTTGGGGAGCAATCAGCCCCAGCATTTT.

This clone was counted a single time. This chain connects TRBV6-7 to TRBJ2-6; the D gene could be TRBD1 or TRBD2 (7 bases each). TRBV6-7 is classed as an ORF, of uncertain function. Trimming shortened V by 6 bases and J by 3 bases, and 27 bases separated the two germline ends. This CDR3 is built from 20 residues. The CDR3 sequence: CASRHQTGLADSRGANVLTF. CDR3 nucleotide sequence: TGTGCCAGCAGGCATCAGACAGGGCTAGCGGACAGCCGTGGGGCCAACGTCCTGACTTTC.

The genes are TRBV29-1 and TRBJ1-1; 7 bases align to TRBD1. The length of the CDR3 is 13 residues. The trim removed 7 bases at V and 11 bases at J, leaving 16 bases unmatched. CDR1 is SQVTM and CDR2 is ANQGSEA in the germline V gene. CDR3: CSAPRGAGGRAFF. CDR3 bases: TGCAGCGCCCCCCGGGGGGCAGGGGGTCGGGCTTTCTTT.

The chain employs TRBV28 and TRBJ2-7, with D maybe TRBD2 (6 bases). The CDR3 extends over 15 amino acids. Trimming stripped 4 bases from V and 1 base from J, with 14 bases between. The germline CDR1 and CDR2 sequences are MDHEN and SYDVKM. Here the CDR3 DNA reads TGTGCCAGCAGTTCCCCTTGGGGGGTTTCCTACGAGCAGTACTTC. This translates into CASSSPWGVSYEQYF.

The chain links TRBV28 to TRBJ2-7; a possible D gene is TRBD1 (5 bases). CDR1 is MDHEN and CDR2 is SYDVKM in the germline V gene. V lost 6 bases, J lost 2 bases, and 14 bases lay in between. CDR3 length equals 14 residues. DNA for the CDR3: TGTGCCAGCAGACCCTGGACAACGACCTACGAGCAGTACTTC. Translated, it gives CASRPWTTTYEQYF.

This sequence joins TRBV11-2 and TRBJ1-1; 7 nucleotides agree with TRBD1. Germline CDR1 is SGHAT and CDR2 is FQNNGV. V shed 1 base and J 11 bases; nucleotides not matched to a gene: 10. This CDR3 comprises 14 residues. The CDR3 DNA reads as TGTGCCAGCAGCTTAGCCGGGACAGCTGGGGTGGCTTTCTTT. It yields the protein CASSLAGTAGVAFF.

The chain recombines TRBV11-2 with TRBJ2-7; D is possibly TRBD1 (6 bases). CDR3 size: 16 residues. Germline V gives CDR1 SGHAT, CDR2 FQNNGV. Trimming left V 2 bases short and J 7 bases short, with 21 bases between. The DNA of the CDR3 is TGTGCCAGCAGCTTAAAAGCCGGGACACCGCGTTGGGAGCAGTACTTC. Translated, it gives CASSLKAGTPRWEQYF.

V is TRBV10-3 and J is TRBJ1-1; no clear D. The CDR3 has 13 amino acids. Germline V CDR1 and CDR2: ENHRY, SYGVKD. V was pared by 0 bases and J by 6 bases, with 8 bases between. The CDR3: CAISESVEAEAFF. The CDR3 coding sequence is TGTGCCATCAGTGAGTCTGTCGAGGCTGAAGCTTTCTTT.

The CDR3: CASTHAGGTRREADTQYF. In DNA form, the CDR3 reads TGTGCCAGCACCCATGCCGGCGGGACTAGGCGGGAGGCAGATACGCAGTATTTT. The chain joins TRBV7-2 to TRBJ2-3; TRBD2 matches 8 bases. From germline, CDR1 is SGHTA and CDR2 FQGNSA. The CDR3 contains 18 residues. Trimming at V came to 7 bases and at J to 4 bases, leaving 19 bases not matched to a gene.

The chain recombines TRBV5-1 with TRBJ1-3, with D possibly TRBD1 on 5 matching bases. Per germline, CDR1 SGHRS and CDR2 YFSETQ. V was pared by 4 bases and J by 2 bases, with 13 bases between. The length of the CDR3 is 15 residues. The CDR3 loop reads CASSLTTDPGNTIYF. DNA for the CDR3: TGCGCCAGCAGCCTAACGACAGACCCTGGAAACACCATATATTTT.

With respect to this clone: Other nucleotide sequences in the sample specify the same CDR3. The chain couples TRBV28 to TRBJ2-3; D may be TRBD2 (6 bases). Germline V lookup: CDR1 MDHEN, CDR2 SYDVKM. The germline V and J ends were trimmed by 2 bases and 0 bases, with 9 bases remaining between them. This CDR3 contains 15 residues. In DNA form, the CDR3 reads TGTGCCAGCAGTTTAGGAGGGATCAGCACAGATACGCAGTATTTT. Translation: CASSLGGISTDTQYF.

A note on this clone: Other DNA variants within this sample encode the same CDR3. The CDR3 reads CASSRPGLATDTQYF. The CDR3 DNA reads TGCGCCAGCAGTCGACCGGGACTAGCGACAGATACGCAGTATTTT. This sequence joins TRBV5-1 and TRBJ2-3; 10 bases fit TRBD2. Trimming cost V 5 bases and J 3 bases; bases outside gene matches: 6. The CDR3 spans 15 residues. Germline V lookup: CDR1 SGHRS, CDR2 YFSETQ. Variable domain in full (rest from reference TRBV5-1 and TRBJ2-3): KAGVTQTPRYLIKTRGQQVTLSCSPISGHRSVSWYQQTPGQGLQFLFEYFSETQRNKGNFPGRFSGRQFSNSRSEMNVSTLELGDSALYLCASSRPGLATDTQYFGPGTRLTVL.

The chain uses TRBV7-2 and TRBJ1-1; tentatively, D is TRBD1 (6 bases). Trimming stripped 5 bases from V and 1 base from J, with 23 bases between. Germline lookup yields CDR1 SGHTA and CDR2 FQGNSA. The CDR3 has 18 amino acids. The DNA of the CDR3 is TGTGCCAGCAGCCCCATGCTCGGCAGGGGAGGGTGGAACACTGAAGCTTTCTTT. Its protein is CASSPMLGRGGWNTEAFF.

This rearrangement joins TRBV5-1 to TRBJ2-2; D is unclear. The CDR3 covers 13 residues. Between the trimmed V and J ends, which lost 5 bases and 5 bases, there was a span of 10 bases. The V gene's germline CDR1 is SGHRS and CDR2 YFSETQ. CDR3 loop: CASSSPATGELFF. DNA for the CDR3: TGCGCCAGCAGTTCCCCCGCGACCGGGGAGCTGTTTTTT.

The J gene is TRBJ2-2, the V gene TRBV4-3, with D possibly being TRBD1 or TRBD2 (6 bases each). The CDR3 consists of 18 residues. Germline CDR1 is LGHNA and CDR2 is YSLEER. V lost 1 base and J 0 bases, leaving 15 bases between the germline ends. The CDR3 is CASSQGPLGGTNTGELFF. CDR3 nucleotides: TGCGCCAGCAGCCAAGGTCCTTTGGGGGGCACGAACACCGGGGAGCTGTTTTTT.

This clone was counted a single time. The chain is built from TRBV5-6 and TRBJ1-2; unclear D gene. The CDR3 is 13 amino acids. Deletions cut 1 base from V and 8 bases from J, with 12 bases between. Germline CDR1 and CDR2: SGHDT and YYEEEE. CDR3 DNA: TGTGCCAGCAGCTTGTTGGTGAGTGGCGGCTACACCTTC. This sequence encodes CASSLLVSGGYTF.

The chain links TRBV5-1 to TRBJ2-7; tentative D call: TRBD1 (5 bases). The V and J ends lost 3 bases and 3 bases respectively, with 10 bases between them. This CDR3 contains 13 residues. Germline V gene lookup returns CDR1 SGHRS and CDR2 YFSETQ. The CDR3: CASSSTVLYEQYF. CDR3 coding DNA: TGCGCCAGCAGCTCGACAGTTCTCTACGAGCAGTACTTC.

This chain uses TRBV7-3 with TRBJ1-1; a possible D gene is TRBD1 (5 bases). Germline-derived CDR1 and CDR2 are SGHTA and FQGTGA. The V and J ends lost 2 bases and 2 bases respectively, with 9 bases between them. There are 14 residues in the CDR3. The CDR3 DNA sequence: TGTGCCAGCAGCTTAGGGACGGATAACACTGAAGCTTTCTTT. It specifies CASSLGTDNTEAFF.